Below are 10 T cell receptor beta chains sequenced from a single sample in a study of identical twins' blood T cells. MiXCR, run by TCRdb on the 5' RACE reads, gives a single entry per CDR3 protein. The table shows roughly 380,000 distinct CDR3 sequences, with roughly 31% occurring only once. Sequencing was performed on PBMCs. The receptors here all came from a woman between 18 and 50 years old in good health.

This clonotype was observed many times. CDR3 amino acids: CASSFQGPTEAFF. The CDR3, as DNA: TGCGCCAGCAGCTTTCAGGGCCCCACTGAAGCTTTCTTT. This chain connects TRBV5-1 to TRBJ1-1, with D possibly matching TRBD1 (5 bases). Per the germline V gene, CDR1 is SGHRS and CDR2 is YFSETQ. This CDR3 has 13 amino acids. Trimming stripped 2 bases from V and 4 bases from J, with 9 bases between.

V usage is TRBV27 and J usage is TRBJ2-3; no clear D gene. CDR1 is MNHEY and CDR2 is SMNVEV in the germline V gene (reference sequence). V was pared by 0 bases and J by 2 bases, with 12 bases between. The CDR3 loop spans 16 amino acids. The CDR3 region is CASSLSQVRVTDTQYF. The CDR3 region has the DNA TGTGCCAGCAGTTTATCCCAAGTACGGGTCACAGATACGCAGTATTTT.

V is TRBV20-1 and J is TRBJ1-2, with 8 bases aligning to TRBD1. The germline CDR1 and CDR2 sequences are DFQATT and SNEGSKA (reference sequence). The V and J ends lost 2 bases and 2 bases, in that order; junction bases with no gene match: 4. This CDR3 has 14 amino acids. The CDR3 sequence is CSARRTGSNYGYTF. The CDR3 DNA is TGCAGTGCTAGAAGGACAGGGTCGAACTATGGCTACACCTTC.

DNA for the CDR3: TGTGCCAGCAGTTTATACGGGCGGGCGAACACTGAAGCTTTCTTT. It yields the protein CASSLYGRANTEAFF. This chain uses TRBV27 with TRBJ1-1; D not resolved. The V end was cut by 1 base, the J end by 1 base, with 10 bases between. The germline V gene has CDR1 MNHEY and CDR2 SMNVEV (reference sequence). This CDR3 is built from 15 residues.

On this clonotype itself: An end of the junction differs from the germline gene, which may be a read error. The V gene is TRBV29-1, the J gene TRBJ2-7, with TRBD1 matching 7 bases. This CDR3 has 12 amino acids. The germline CDR1 and CDR2 sequences are SQVTM and ANQGSEA. The CDR3 sequence is CSAGTELYGQYF. The CDR3, as DNA: TGCAGCGCTGGGACAGAATTATACGGGCAGTACTTC.

The chain joins TRBV7-9 to TRBJ2-3, with D uncertain. The CDR3 runs to 15 residues. Germline loops: CDR1 SEHNR, CDR2 FQNEAQ (reference sequence). The V and J ends lost 6 bases and 3 bases respectively, with 16 bases between them. The chain's CDR3 is CASRRALFKTDTQYF. Here the CDR3 DNA reads TGTGCCAGCAGACGTGCTTTATTTAAAACAGATACGCAGTATTTT.

This chain uses TRBV2 with TRBJ1-1, with D maybe TRBD1 (5 bases). CDR3 length: 16 amino acids. Germline V lookup: CDR1 SNHLY, CDR2 FYNNEI. The V end lost 7 bases, the J end lost 7 bases, and 25 bases lay between the germline ends. The CDR3 loop reads CASKSSGGRGGGEAFF. CDR3 in DNA: TGTGCCAGCAAATCGAGCGGGGGACGCGGGGGTGGTGAAGCTTTCTTT.

This clonotype has only one observation. V is TRBV18 and J is TRBJ1-1; no clear D. There are 13 residues in the CDR3. The V end lost 6 bases, the J end lost 7 bases, and 15 bases lay between the germline ends. The V gene's germline CDR1 is KGHSH and CDR2 LQKENI. This CDR3 is CASSISSVDEAFF. DNA for the CDR3: TGTGCCAGCTCTATTTCGTCCGTGGATGAAGCTTTCTTT.

The J gene is TRBJ2-3, the V gene TRBV2; no clear D. Germline V CDR1 and CDR2: SNHLY, FYNNEI. Trimming took 5 bases from V and 3 from J, leaving 18 bases between them. There are 16 residues in the CDR3. The CDR3 loop is CASSPSTPLGTDTQYF. CDR3 sequence (DNA): TGTGCCAGCAGTCCGTCCACCCCCTTGGGGACAGATACGCAGTATTTT.

V is TRBV29-1 and J is TRBJ2-1; D is perhaps TRBD2 (5 bases). Germline V CDR1 and CDR2: SQVTM, ANQGSEA. V lost 5 bases to trimming and J lost 2 bases, with 16 bases between them. This CDR3 has 15 residues. In DNA form, the CDR3 reads TGCAGCGTTCCAACAAATAGAGGGACCTACAATGAGCAGTTCTTC. It encodes CSVPTNRGTYNEQFF.